These T cell receptor beta chains were read from a single sample in a study of blood T cell repertoires in COVID-19. Profiled with immunoSEQ multiplex PCR; TCRdb holds only in-frame clones, not every one. The data contain 340,000 or so clones, 87% of them singletons. Specimen: peripheral blood. All receptors come from a man between 45 and 60 years old with active or convalescent COVID-19. The CDR3 runs from the conserved cysteine through the conserved F or W. Fields, in order: V gene, D gene, clone size, J gene, CDR3 protein, CDR3 DNA. A D gene is named only where the DNA matches it firmly. Clone size, where shown, is once, few, many, or a class for clones that have expanded.

TRBV7-6	-	once	TRBJ2-7	CASSLALEVPPYEQYF	TGTGCCAGCAGCTTAGCCTTAGAGGTACCACCCTACGAGCAGTACTTC
TRBV30	-	few	TRBJ1-6	CAWSRGSDSPLHF	TGTGCCTGGAGTCGGGGGTCGGATTCACCCCTCCACTTT
TRBV6-6	TRBD1	-	TRBJ1-2	CASTSGQTNYGYTF	TGTGCCAGCACCTCGGGACAGACGAACTATGGCTACACCTTC
TRBV18	TRBD1	-	TRBJ2-7	CASSRLTGTGGNSYEQYF	TGTGCCAGCTCACGATTGACCGGAACAGGGGGTAACTCCTACGAGCAGTACTTC
TRBV19	TRBD1	-	TRBJ2-7	CASKPGQEVYEQYF	TGTGCCAGTAAACCCGGACAGGAGGTTTACGAGCAGTACTTC
TRBV6-5	TRBD1	once	TRBJ2-5	CASSYGDREQETQYF	TGTGCCAGCAGTTACGGGGACAGGGAGCAAGAGACCCAGTACTTC
TRBV28	TRBD1	-	TRBJ1-2	CASTSSQGNYGYTF	TGTGCCAGCACCTCCTCACAGGGGAACTATGGCTACACCTTC
TRBV18	-	-	TRBJ1-6	CASSPLEQGDSPLHF	TGTGCCAGCTCACCACTCGAACAGGGTGATTCACCCCTCCACTTT
TRBV10-3	-	-	TRBJ1-5	CAISPGQIDSNQPQHF	TGTGCCATCAGCCCCGGACAAATTGATAGCAATCAGCCCCAGCATTTT
TRBV24-1	TRBD1	-	TRBJ2-2	CATEGTGSYGELFF	TGTGCCACAGAAGGGACAGGGTCGTACGGGGAGCTGTTTTTT
TRBV4-3	TRBD1	-	TRBJ2-1	CASSRKLPGTGDNEQFF	TGCGCCAGCAGCCGGAAACTACCCGGGACAGGGGACAATGAGCAGTTCTTC
TRBV7-9	-	-	TRBJ1-6	CASSLTVTNSPLHF	TGTGCCAGCAGCTTGACAGTTACAAATTCACCCCTCCACTTT
TRBV4-1	-	-	TRBJ2-7	CASSPSLTTSYEQYF	TGCGCCAGCAGCCCCTCTTTGACTACCTCCTACGAGCAGTACTTC
TRBV7-8	TRBD1	-	TRBJ2-3	CASSSRQGGDTQYF	TGTGCCAGCAGCTCCAGACAGGGGGGAGATACGCAGTATTTT
TRBV5-6	TRBD1	-	TRBJ1-4	CASSEYRDRNEKLFF	TGTGCCAGCAGCGAGTACCGGGACAGGAATGAAAAACTGTTTTTT
TRBV29-1	-	-	TRBJ2-7	CSVGAGLGEQYF	TGCAGCGTTGGGGCAGGGCTGGGCGAGCAGTACTTC
TRBV18	-	-	TRBJ1-6	CASSPGEGPSQVLHF	TGTGCCAGCTCCCCCGGGGAGGGCCCAAGTCAGGTCCTCCACTTT
TRBV2	TRBD1	-	TRBJ1-3	CASLRTGSGNTIYF	TGTGCCAGCCTTAGGACAGGCTCTGGAAACACCATATATTTT
TRBV6-2/TRBV6-3	TRBD2	-	TRBJ2-3	CASSYRPTSGGAADTQYF	TGTGCCAGCAGTTACCGCCCGACTAGCGGGGGGGCAGCAGATACGCAGTATTTT
TRBV7-2	TRBD1	-	TRBJ1-2	CASSSFRQGNYGYTF	TGTGCCAGCAGCTCCTTCCGACAGGGGAACTATGGCTACACCTTC
TRBV10-1	TRBD1	-	TRBJ2-7	CASSASGTAKPYEQYF	TGCGCCAGCAGTGCCTCTGGGACAGCTAAGCCCTACGAGCAGTACTTC
TRBV27	TRBD1	-	TRBJ1-5	CASRTGVNQPQHF	TGTGCCAGCCGGACAGGCGTCAATCAGCCCCAGCATTTT
TRBV29-1	-	-	TRBJ1-5	CSVDLRVSVNQPQHF	TGCAGCGTTGATTTACGGGTTTCGGTCAATCAGCCCCAGCATTTT
TRBV5-1	-	-	TRBJ2-5	CASSDSGETQYF	TGCGCCAGCAGCGACTCCGGAGAGACCCAGTACTTC
TRBV5-4	-	-	TRBJ2-3	CASSLKQGTDTQYF	TGTGCCAGCAGCTTGAAACAGGGCACAGATACGCAGTATTTT
TRBV30	TRBD1	-	TRBJ1-5	CAWRPTGGAKVDQPQHF	TGTGCCTGGAGACCCACAGGGGGCGCGAAGGTCGATCAGCCCCAGCATTTT